This T cell receptor (beta chain) was profiled in a study of blood T cell repertoires in COVID-19. Study context: PBMCs, B-cell-depleted T cells, or T cells provided the cDNA or gDNA that made up the material.

Source study methods: Reference gene primer amplification gave nucleated cell count estimates. The assay was immunoSEQ multiplex PCR, and TCRdb's table has in-frame clones only and misses some. Clone size and the V and J calls come from that table; the DNA yielded D and trimming. The sample has roughly 150,000 clones; approximately 93% are singletons. Seattle's enrolled individuals joined amid active infection and were then monitored longitudinally. The sample was peripheral blood. The clonotype comes from a woman in her sixties or seventies with COVID-19, enrolled during active disease.

CDR3 nucleotides: TGTGCCAGCAAAGGGTCAGGGAATAATTCACCCCTCCACTTT. It yields the protein CASKGSGNNSPLHF. V is TRBV7-2 and J is TRBJ1-6, with D possibly being TRBD1 (5 bases). CDR1 and CDR2 from the germline V gene are SGHTA and FQGNSA. With 7 bases removed from V and 5 bases from J, the gap between germline ends came to 12 bases. There are 14 residues in the CDR3.